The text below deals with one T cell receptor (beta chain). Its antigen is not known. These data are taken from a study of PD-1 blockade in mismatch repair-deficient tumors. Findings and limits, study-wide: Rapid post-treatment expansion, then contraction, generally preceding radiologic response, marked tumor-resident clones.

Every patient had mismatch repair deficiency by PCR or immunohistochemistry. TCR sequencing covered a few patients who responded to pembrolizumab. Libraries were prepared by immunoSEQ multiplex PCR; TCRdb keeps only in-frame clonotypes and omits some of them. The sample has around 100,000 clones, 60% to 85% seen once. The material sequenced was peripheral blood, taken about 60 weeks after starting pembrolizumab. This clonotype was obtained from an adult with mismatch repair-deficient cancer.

This chain's CDR3 is CASSLRTSGTDTQYF. The CDR3 DNA reads TGTGCCAGCAGCTTGAGGACTAGCGGCACAGATACGCAGTATTTT. J is TRBJ2-3 and V is TRBV5-4, with 9 bases aligning to TRBD2. This CDR3 has 15 amino acids. V was clipped by 1 base and J by 1 base; unmatched bases: 1. The germline gives CDR1 SGHNT, CDR2 YYREEE (reference sequence). The full variable domain, completed using reference TRBV5-4 and TRBJ2-3, is ETGVTQSPTHLIKTRGQQVTLRCSSQSGHNTVSWYQQALGQGPQFIFQYYREEENGRGNFPPRFSGLQFPNYSSELNVNALELDDSALYLCASSLRTSGTDTQYFGPGTRLTVL.